This T cell receptor beta chain is from a study of shared clonotypes between healthy human individuals. The data were produced by immunoSEQ multiplex PCR, yet TCRdb's version contains in-frame clones alone and is incomplete. The data contain some 2 million clones, roughly 96% of them seen just once; the ten biggest clones take up around 0.13%. This CDR3 is built from 15 residues. CDR1 is SGHTA, CDR2 FQGNSA, per germline. The ends were cut back, 7 bases at V and 8 bases at J, with 23 bases in the middle. V usage is TRBV7-2 and J usage is TRBJ1-2, with D hard to call. The TCR was taken from a man aged 18-30 years in good health. Sequenced material: naive CD4+ T cells sorted from blood. Stated subset: CD45RA+ positively selected. Written as DNA, the CDR3 is TGTGCCAGCAATTTTTTCGGAGGCCAGAACTCGGGCTACACCTTC. Residues: CASNFFGGQNSGYTF. Together with reference TRBV7-2 and TRBJ1-2, the CDR3 gives the full variable domain: GAGVSQSPSNKVTEKGKDVELRCDPISGHTALYWYRQSLGQGLEFLIYFQGNSAPDKSGLPSDRFSAERTGGSVSTLTIQRTQQEDSAVYLCASNFFGGQNSGYTFGSGTRLTVV.